Listed below are T cell receptor beta chains from one sample, sequenced in a study of beta chain features in type 1 diabetes. The assay was immunoSEQ multiplex PCR, and TCRdb's table has in-frame clones only and misses some. The table has 500,000 to 800,000 clones, around 11% seen once. Sequenced material: naive CD4+ T cells from blood. These receptors came from a man aged 25-45 years with type 1 diabetes. The CDR3 runs from the conserved cysteine through the conserved F or W. D genes are given only for firm matches. The size field is filled for only some rows; it gives once, few, many or a size class.

V: TRBV6-4; D: TRBD2; J: TRBJ2-1; length: 15; size: few; CDR3: CASSDLRAGFSEQFF; DNA: TGTGCCAGCAGTGACCTAAGAGCGGGGTTCAGTGAGCAGTTCTTC
V: TRBV25-1; D: TRBD1; J: TRBJ1-3; length: 15; size: .; CDR3: CASSLTGDSGNTIYF; DNA: TGTGCCAGCAGCCTGACAGGGGACTCTGGAAACACCATATATTTT
V: TRBV6-1; D: .; J: TRBJ1-4; length: 13; size: few; CDR3: CASIAGQGEKLFF; DNA: TGTGCCAGCATAGCCGGCCAAGGGGAAAAACTGTTTTTT
V: TRBV9; D: TRBD2; J: TRBJ2-5; length: 15; size: .; CDR3: CASSPGVAGGETQYF; DNA: TGTGCCAGCAGCCCCGGAGTAGCGGGGGGGGAGACCCAGTACTTC
V: TRBV6-5; D: .; J: TRBJ2-3; length: 14; size: few; CDR3: CASNPTRGTDTQYF; DNA: TGTGCCAGCAATCCGACTAGAGGCACAGATACGCAGTATTTT
V: TRBV10-3; D: TRBD2; J: TRBJ2-3; length: 16; size: .; CDR3: CAISGTSGGGEDTQYF; DNA: TGTGCCATCAGTGGGACTAGCGGGGGAGGAGAAGATACGCAGTATTTT
V: TRBV28; D: .; J: TRBJ1-4; length: 16; size: .; CDR3: CASSSRQAATNEKLFF; DNA: TGTGCCAGCAGTTCCCGACAGGCTGCAACTAATGAAAAACTGTTTTTT
V: TRBV5-1; D: .; J: TRBJ1-1; length: 14; size: few; CDR3: CASSSSTGLLEAFF; DNA: TGCGCCAGCAGCTCTTCGACGGGGTTACTCGAAGCTTTCTTT
V: TRBV10-3; D: .; J: TRBJ2-7; length: 15; size: .; CDR3: CAISESGTGNYEQYF; DNA: TGTGCCATCAGTGAGTCCGGGACGGGGAACTACGAGCAGTACTTC
V: TRBV4-2; D: .; J: TRBJ2-1; length: 12; size: few; CDR3: CASSLLEGEQFF; DNA: TGTGCCAGCAGCCTACTCGAGGGTGAGCAGTTCTTC
V: TRBV9; D: TRBD1; J: TRBJ1-6; length: 15; size: few; CDR3: CASSPGQGWVSPLHF; DNA: TGTGCCAGCAGCCCGGGACAGGGATGGGTTTCACCCCTCCACTTT
V: TRBV19; D: TRBD1; J: TRBJ2-6; length: 18; size: few; CDR3: CASNSPGHRGSGANVLTF; DNA: TGTGCCAGTAATTCCCCCGGGCACAGGGGATCTGGGGCCAACGTCCTGACTTTC
V: TRBV7-9; D: TRBD1; J: TRBJ2-5; length: 14; size: few; CDR3: CASSWGQGWETQYF; DNA: TGTGCCAGCAGCTGGGGACAGGGCTGGGAGACCCAGTACTTC
V: TRBV13; D: TRBD1; J: TRBJ1-6; length: 15; size: few; CDR3: CASSPRQGLVSPLHF; DNA: TGTGCCAGCAGCCCAAGACAGGGGTTGGTTTCACCCCTCCACTTT
V: TRBV9; D: .; J: TRBJ1-1; length: 13; size: few; CDR3: CASSASKNTEAFF; DNA: TGTGCCAGCAGCGCATCGAAGAACACTGAAGCTTTCTTT
V: TRBV25-1; D: .; J: TRBJ2-2; length: 11; size: .; CDR3: CASTSRGELFF; DNA: TGTGCCAGCACATCAAGGGGGGAGCTGTTTTTT
V: TRBV30; D: .; J: TRBJ1-2; length: 13; size: few; CDR3: CAWNRGTDYGYTF; DNA: TGTGCCTGGAACCGTGGAACGGACTATGGCTACACCTTC
V: TRBV5-1; D: .; J: TRBJ2-7; length: 14; size: .; CDR3: CASSFAGRSNEQYF; DNA: TGCGCCAGCAGCTTTGCGGGGAGGAGCAACGAGCAGTACTTC
V: TRBV9; D: .; J: TRBJ2-2; length: 16; size: .; CDR3: CASSVASLTNTGELFF; DNA: TGTGCCAGCAGCGTAGCTAGCCTGACTAACACCGGGGAGCTGTTTTTT
V: TRBV10-3; D: TRBD1; J: TRBJ1-5; length: 14; size: few; CDR3: CAIGFGQGNQPQHF; DNA: TGTGCCATCGGGTTCGGACAGGGCAATCAGCCCCAGCATTTT
V: TRBV5-1; D: .; J: TRBJ2-6; length: 18; size: few; CDR3: CASSQAPGESSGANVLTF; DNA: TGCGCCAGCAGCCAAGCGCCAGGGGAGTCCTCTGGGGCCAACGTCCTGACTTTC
V: TRBV15; D: TRBD1; J: TRBJ2-3; length: 18; size: few; CDR3: CATSRAPPGTGSADTQYF; DNA: TGTGCCACCAGCAGAGCCCCTCCCGGGACAGGGAGTGCGGATACGCAGTATTTT
V: TRBV2; D: .; J: TRBJ2-1; length: 13; size: few; CDR3: CASSEARLILRFF; DNA: TGTGCCAGCAGTGAAGCGCGGCTGATACTACGGTTCTTC
V: TRBV7-2; D: .; J: TRBJ1-4; length: 15; size: .; CDR3: CASSPSGGTNEKLFF; DNA: TGTGCCAGCAGCCCCTCCGGGGGGACTAATGAAAAACTGTTTTTT
V: TRBV2; D: .; J: TRBJ2-2; length: 15; size: .; CDR3: CASSEEQTVTGELFF; DNA: TGTGCCAGCAGTGAAGAACAGACAGTCACCGGGGAGCTGTTTTTT
V: TRBV7-9; D: .; J: TRBJ2-1; length: 13; size: .; CDR3: CASSSLRVGEQFF; DNA: TGTGCCAGCAGCTCTCTCAGGGTCGGTGAGCAGTTCTTC
V: TRBV30; D: TRBD2; J: TRBJ2-3; length: 13; size: few; CDR3: CAWSVGGADTQYF; DNA: TGTGCCTGGAGTGTCGGGGGGGCAGATACGCAGTATTTT
V: TRBV4-3; D: TRBD1; J: TRBJ1-6; length: 16; size: few; CDR3: CASSQRQGAHHSPLHF; DNA: TGCGCCAGCAGCCAGCGACAGGGGGCACATCATTCACCCCTCCACTTT
V: TRBV6-5; D: .; J: TRBJ1-4; length: 15; size: few; CDR3: CASSYSGHEGEKLFF; DNA: TGTGCCAGCAGTTACTCGGGACACGAGGGGGAAAAACTGTTTTTT
V: TRBV27; D: .; J: TRBJ1-2; length: 13; size: .; CDR3: CASSLRGSYGYTF; DNA: TGTGCCAGCAGTTTGAGGGGCTCCTATGGCTACACCTTC
V: TRBV5-1; D: .; J: TRBJ1-2; length: 14; size: few; CDR3: CASSRGPENYGYTF; DNA: TGCGCCAGCAGCAGGGGACCCGAGAACTATGGCTACACCTTC
V: TRBV29-1; D: .; J: TRBJ2-7; length: 11; size: few; CDR3: CSANAQYEQYF; DNA: TGCAGCGCTAACGCCCAATACGAGCAGTACTTC
V: TRBV5-4; D: .; J: TRBJ1-6; length: 14; size: .; CDR3: CASSLEQGNSPLHF; DNA: TGTGCCAGCAGCTTGGAACAGGGTAATTCACCCCTCCACTTT
V: TRBV29-1; D: TRBD1; J: TRBJ2-7; length: 12; size: .; CDR3: CSVGRQGDEQYF; DNA: TGCAGCGTTGGGAGACAGGGGGACGAGCAGTACTTC
V: TRBV7-2; D: .; J: TRBJ2-3; length: 13; size: few; CDR3: CASNDGSTDTQYF; DNA: TGTGCCAGCAATGATGGTAGCACAGATACGCAGTATTTT
V: TRBV7-9; D: .; J: TRBJ2-1; length: 13; size: .; CDR3: CASSSSPSDEQFF; DNA: TGTGCCAGCAGCTCGTCCCCTTCGGATGAGCAGTTCTTC
V: TRBV7-8; D: .; J: TRBJ2-7; length: 15; size: few; CDR3: CASSPRRDRLYEQYF; DNA: TGTGCCAGCAGCCCGAGGAGGGACAGACTCTACGAGCAGTACTTC
V: TRBV14; D: .; J: TRBJ1-2; length: 17; size: few; CDR3: CASSQLRGSLANYGYTF; DNA: TGTGCCAGCAGCCAACTCCGGGGGTCCCTAGCTAACTATGGCTACACCTTC
V: TRBV7-9; D: .; J: TRBJ2-2; length: 15; size: .; CDR3: CASIRTVANTGELFF; DNA: TGTGCCAGCATCCGGACAGTCGCGAACACCGGGGAGCTGTTTTTT
V: TRBV7-9; D: TRBD1; J: TRBJ2-2; length: 17; size: few; CDR3: CASRPGPWTGNTGELFF; DNA: TGTGCCAGCAGGCCGGGCCCTTGGACAGGGAACACCGGGGAGCTGTTTTTT
V: TRBV7-2; D: .; J: TRBJ1-2; length: 16; size: .; CDR3: CASSLGGVGRLYGYTF; DNA: TGTGCCAGCAGCTTAGGTGGAGTGGGCAGATTATATGGCTACACCTTC
V: TRBV6-5; D: .; J: TRBJ2-7; length: 16; size: .; CDR3: CASSYDAGKGGYEQYF; DNA: TGTGCCAGCAGTTACGACGCGGGTAAAGGCGGCTACGAGCAGTACTTC
V: TRBV2; D: TRBD2; J: TRBJ2-1; length: 15; size: .; CDR3: CASSEVAGGRYEQFF; DNA: TGTGCCAGCAGTGAAGTTGCGGGGGGGAGGTATGAGCAGTTCTTC
V: TRBV25-1; D: .; J: TRBJ1-2; length: 14; size: few; CDR3: CASSGETGNYGYTF; DNA: TGTGCCAGCAGTGGAGAGACAGGCAACTATGGCTACACCTTC
V: TRBV10-3; D: .; J: TRBJ2-5; length: 12; size: few; CDR3: CAISENSETQYF; DNA: TGTGCCATCAGTGAGAATTCCGAGACCCAGTACTTC
V: TRBV28; D: .; J: TRBJ1-2; length: 12; size: few; CDR3: CASSLRGYGYTF; DNA: TGTGCCAGCAGTTTAAGAGGGTATGGCTACACCTTC
V: TRBV7-9; D: .; J: TRBJ1-2; length: 14; size: few; CDR3: CASSLEGESGGYTF; DNA: TGTGCCAGCAGCTTAGAGGGAGAAAGCGGTGGCTACACCTTC
V: TRBV19; D: .; J: TRBJ2-5; length: 14; size: .; CDR3: CASSSGLRQETQYF; DNA: TGTGCCAGTAGTTCAGGACTGAGACAAGAGACCCAGTACTTC
V: TRBV6-5; D: TRBD1; J: TRBJ1-1; length: 14; size: few; CDR3: CASSLGQGDTEAFF; DNA: TGTGCCAGCAGTCTGGGACAGGGCGACACTGAAGCTTTCTTT
V: TRBV9; D: .; J: TRBJ2-1; length: 15; size: .; CDR3: CASSVSTTNLNEQFF; DNA: TGTGCCAGCAGCGTCTCGACTACCAACCTCAATGAGCAGTTCTTC
V: TRBV9; D: TRBD1; J: TRBJ2-6; length: 18; size: .; CDR3: CASSVGQGQESGANVLTF; DNA: TGTGCCAGCAGCGTCGGACAGGGGCAAGAGTCTGGGGCCAACGTCCTGACTTTC